Below, one T cell receptor beta chain is given with its context. The entry originates in a study of OX40 agonist ivuxolimab in advanced cancers. Only in-frame clones appear in the TCRdb table, and some are missing; sequencing was by immunoSEQ multiplex PCR. The top ten clones hold approximately 7.4% of a sample with about 90,000 clones, more than 80% of them seen once. Autoimmune disease history or systemic immunosuppression led to patients being barred. This specimen was CD4+ or CD8+ T cells sorted from blood, taken in a trial of the OX40 agonist ivuxolimab. The receptor was isolated from an adult with an advanced solid tumor such as melanoma, head and neck, liver or kidney cancer.

For the CDR3, the DNA is TGTGCCAGCAGTTATGGGGACAGGGACTACGAGCAGTACTTC. It translates to CASSYGDRDYEQYF. The chain is built from TRBV6-5 and TRBJ2-7, with 9 nucleotides matching TRBD1. V was clipped by 3 bases and J by 3 bases; unmatched bases: 3. Germline V CDR1 and CDR2: MNHEY, SVGAGI. The CDR3 covers 14 residues.